This TCR beta chain was recorded in a study of T cell repertoires in cytomegalovirus infection. Study background: Public TCR beta signatures were indicative of both CMV infection and a matching HLA type.

As for this clonotype: The antigen remains unidentified.

Via MiXCR, TCRdb re-called the reads, giving one row per CDR3 protein. The sample lists roughly 500,000 distinct CDR3 sequences, more than 30% occurring once. The CDR3 totals 13 residues. V dropped 3 bases and J dropped 6 bases, with 15 bases sitting between them. Germline lookup yields CDR1 DFQATT and CDR2 SNEGSKA (reference sequence). Sequenced material: cultured PBMCs, taken from culture after CMV antigen stimulation. This sequence originates from a human donor in good health (CMV status not recorded). Some clones in this sample may be carry-over from other donors' samples. The chain joins TRBV20-1 to TRBJ2-7; D might be TRBD1 (5 bases). CDR3 in amino acids: CSASRQGLREQYF. Written as DNA, the CDR3 is TGCAGTGCTAGTAGGCAGGGTCTACGCGAGCAGTACTTC.